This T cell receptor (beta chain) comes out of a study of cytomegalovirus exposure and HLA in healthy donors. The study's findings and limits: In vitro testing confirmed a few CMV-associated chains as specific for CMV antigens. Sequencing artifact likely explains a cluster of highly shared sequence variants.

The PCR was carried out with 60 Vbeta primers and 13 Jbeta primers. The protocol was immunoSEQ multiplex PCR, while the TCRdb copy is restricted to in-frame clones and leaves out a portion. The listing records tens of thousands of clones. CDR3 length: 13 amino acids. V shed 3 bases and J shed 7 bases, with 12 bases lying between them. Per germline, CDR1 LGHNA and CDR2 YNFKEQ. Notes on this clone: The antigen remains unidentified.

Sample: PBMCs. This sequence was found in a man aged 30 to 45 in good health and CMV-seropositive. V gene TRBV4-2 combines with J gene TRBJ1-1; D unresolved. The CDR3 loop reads CASSQVSQLEAFF. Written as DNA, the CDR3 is TGTGCCAGCAGCCAGGTCTCACAGCTTGAAGCTTTCTTT.